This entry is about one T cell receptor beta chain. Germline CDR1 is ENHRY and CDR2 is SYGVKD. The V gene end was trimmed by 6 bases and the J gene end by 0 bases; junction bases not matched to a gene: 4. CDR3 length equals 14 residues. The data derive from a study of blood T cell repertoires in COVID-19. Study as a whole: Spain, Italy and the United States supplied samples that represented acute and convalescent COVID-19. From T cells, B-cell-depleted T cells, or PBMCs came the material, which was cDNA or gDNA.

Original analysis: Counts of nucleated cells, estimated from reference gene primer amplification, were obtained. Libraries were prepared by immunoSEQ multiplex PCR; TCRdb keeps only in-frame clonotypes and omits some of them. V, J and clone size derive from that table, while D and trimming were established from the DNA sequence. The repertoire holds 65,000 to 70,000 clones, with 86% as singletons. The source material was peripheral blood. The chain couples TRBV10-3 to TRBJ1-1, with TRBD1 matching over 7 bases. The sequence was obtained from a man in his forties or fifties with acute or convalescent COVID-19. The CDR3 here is CAIRATGLNTEAFF. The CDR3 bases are TGTGCCATCAGGGCGACAGGGTTGAACACTGAAGCTTTCTTT.